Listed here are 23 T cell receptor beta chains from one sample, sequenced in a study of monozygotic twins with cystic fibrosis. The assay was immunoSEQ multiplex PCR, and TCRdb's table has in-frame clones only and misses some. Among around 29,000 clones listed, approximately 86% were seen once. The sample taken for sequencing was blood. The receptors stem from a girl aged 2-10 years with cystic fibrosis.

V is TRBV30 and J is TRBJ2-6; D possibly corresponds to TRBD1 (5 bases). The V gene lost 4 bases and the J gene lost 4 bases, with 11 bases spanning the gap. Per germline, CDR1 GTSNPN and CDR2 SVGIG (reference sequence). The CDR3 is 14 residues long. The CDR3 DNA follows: TGTGCCTGGACGGGCGCAGGGGGGGCCAACGTCCTGACTTTC. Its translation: CAWTGAGGANVLTF.

The CDR3 is CASSLIGTYNTEAFF. The DNA of the CDR3 is TGTGCCAGTAGTCTCATCGGCACCTACAACACTGAAGCTTTCTTT. V and J are TRBV19 and TRBJ1-1; D unresolved. V lost 5 bases and J lost 2, with 15 bases in between. CDR3 size: 15 residues. CDR1 is LNHDA, CDR2 SQIVND, per germline (reference sequence).

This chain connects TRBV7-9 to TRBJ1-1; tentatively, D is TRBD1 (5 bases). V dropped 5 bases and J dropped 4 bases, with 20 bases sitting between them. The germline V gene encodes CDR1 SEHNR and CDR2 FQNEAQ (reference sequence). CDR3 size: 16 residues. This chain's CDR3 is CASSNRAGGNFTEAFF. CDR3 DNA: TGTGCCAGCAGCAACCGAGCGGGGGGGAACTTCACTGAAGCTTTCTTT.

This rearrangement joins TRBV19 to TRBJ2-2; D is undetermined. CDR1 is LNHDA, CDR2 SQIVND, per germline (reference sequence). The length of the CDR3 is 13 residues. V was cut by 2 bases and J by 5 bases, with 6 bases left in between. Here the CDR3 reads CASSILGTGELFF. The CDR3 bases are TGTGCCAGTAGTATATTAGGAACCGGGGAGCTGTTTTTT. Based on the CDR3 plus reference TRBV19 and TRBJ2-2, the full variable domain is DGGITQSPKYLFRKEGQNVTLSCEQNLNHDAMYWYRQDPGQGLRLIYYSQIVNDFQKGDIAEGYSVSREKKESFPLTVTSAQKNPTAFYLCASSILGTGELFFGEGSRLTVL.

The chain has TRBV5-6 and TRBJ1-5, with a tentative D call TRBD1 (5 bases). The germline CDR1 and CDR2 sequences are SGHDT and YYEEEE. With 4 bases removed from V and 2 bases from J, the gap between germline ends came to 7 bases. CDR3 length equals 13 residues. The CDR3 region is CASSPGGNQPQHF. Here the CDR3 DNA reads TGTGCCAGCAGCCCGGGGGGCAATCAGCCCCAGCATTTT.

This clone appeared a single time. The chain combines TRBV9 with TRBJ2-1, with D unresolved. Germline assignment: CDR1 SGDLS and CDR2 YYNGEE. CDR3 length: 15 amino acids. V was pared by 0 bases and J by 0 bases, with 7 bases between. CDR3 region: CASSVDESSYNEQFF. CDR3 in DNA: TGTGCCAGCAGCGTAGACGAGAGCTCCTACAATGAGCAGTTCTTC. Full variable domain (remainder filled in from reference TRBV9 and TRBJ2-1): DSGVTQTPKHLITATGQRVTLRCSPRSGDLSVYWYQQSLDQGLQFLIQYYNGEERAKGNILERFSAQQFPDLHSELNLSSLELGDSALYFCASSVDESSYNEQFFGPGTRLTVL.

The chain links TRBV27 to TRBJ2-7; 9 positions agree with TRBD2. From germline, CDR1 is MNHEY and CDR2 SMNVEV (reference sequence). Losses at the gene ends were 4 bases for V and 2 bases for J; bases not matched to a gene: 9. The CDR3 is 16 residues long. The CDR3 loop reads CASSSPNSGSPYEQYF. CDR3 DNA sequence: TGTGCCAGCAGTTCCCCTAATAGCGGGAGTCCCTACGAGCAGTACTTC.

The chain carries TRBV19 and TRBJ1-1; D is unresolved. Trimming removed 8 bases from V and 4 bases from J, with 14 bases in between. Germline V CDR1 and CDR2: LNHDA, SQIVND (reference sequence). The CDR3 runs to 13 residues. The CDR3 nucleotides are TGTGCCAGTGCGCTGAGAACAAGCACTGAAGCTTTCTTT. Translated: CASALRTSTEAFF. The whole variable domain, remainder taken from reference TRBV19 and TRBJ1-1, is DGGITQSPKYLFRKEGQNVTLSCEQNLNHDAMYWYRQDPGQGLRLIYYSQIVNDFQKGDIAEGYSVSREKKESFPLTVTSAQKNPTAFYLCASALRTSTEAFFGQGTRLTVV.

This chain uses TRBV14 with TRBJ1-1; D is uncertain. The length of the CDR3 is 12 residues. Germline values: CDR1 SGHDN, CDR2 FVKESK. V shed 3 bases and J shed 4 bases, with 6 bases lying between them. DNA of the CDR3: TGTGCCAGCAGCCAGTTGGGCACTGAAGCTTTCTTT. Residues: CASSQLGTEAFF.

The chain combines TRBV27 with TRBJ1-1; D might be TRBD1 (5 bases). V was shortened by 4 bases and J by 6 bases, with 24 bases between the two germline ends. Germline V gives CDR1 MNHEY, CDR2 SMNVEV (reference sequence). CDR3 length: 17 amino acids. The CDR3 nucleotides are TGTGCCAGCAGTTCTCGCACCATTCCAGGGAATTACGCTGAAGCTTTCTTT. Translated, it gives CASSSRTIPGNYAEAFF.

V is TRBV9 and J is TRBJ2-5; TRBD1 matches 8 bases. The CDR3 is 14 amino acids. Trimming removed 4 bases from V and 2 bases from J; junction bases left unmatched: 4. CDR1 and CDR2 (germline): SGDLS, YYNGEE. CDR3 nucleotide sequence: TGTGCCAGCAGCCCCCGGGACAGGCAAGAGACCCAGTACTTC. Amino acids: CASSPRDRQETQYF.

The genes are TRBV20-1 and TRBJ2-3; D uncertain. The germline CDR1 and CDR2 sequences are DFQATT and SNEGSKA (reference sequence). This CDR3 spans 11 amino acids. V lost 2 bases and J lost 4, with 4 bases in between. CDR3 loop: CSARYADTQYF. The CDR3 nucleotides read TGCAGTGCTAGATACGCAGATACGCAGTATTTT.

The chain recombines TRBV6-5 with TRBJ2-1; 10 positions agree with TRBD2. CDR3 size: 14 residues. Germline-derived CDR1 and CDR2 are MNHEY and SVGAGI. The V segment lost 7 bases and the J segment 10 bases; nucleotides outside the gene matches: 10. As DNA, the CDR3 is TGTGCCAGCACCCAAGGACTAGCGGCTGGAGAGCAGTTCTTC. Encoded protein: CASTQGLAAGEQFF.

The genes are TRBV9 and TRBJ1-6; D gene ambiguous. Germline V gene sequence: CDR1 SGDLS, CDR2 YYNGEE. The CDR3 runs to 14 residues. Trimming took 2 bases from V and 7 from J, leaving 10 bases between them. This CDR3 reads CASSVGDGNSPLHF. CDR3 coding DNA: TGTGCCAGCAGCGTCGGGGATGGGAATTCACCCCTCCACTTT. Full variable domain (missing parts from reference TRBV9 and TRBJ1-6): DSGVTQTPKHLITATGQRVTLRCSPRSGDLSVYWYQQSLDQGLQFLIQYYNGEERAKGNILERFSAQQFPDLHSELNLSSLELGDSALYFCASSVGDGNSPLHFGNGTRLTVT.

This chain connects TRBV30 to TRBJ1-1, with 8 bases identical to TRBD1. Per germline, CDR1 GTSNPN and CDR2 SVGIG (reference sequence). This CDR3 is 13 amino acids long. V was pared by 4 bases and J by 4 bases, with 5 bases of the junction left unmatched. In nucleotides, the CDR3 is TGTGCCTGGAACGGACAGGGCCGCACTGAAGCTTTCTTT. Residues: CAWNGQGRTEAFF. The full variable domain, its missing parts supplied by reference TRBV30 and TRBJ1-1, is SQTIHQWPATLVQPVGSPLSLECTVEGTSNPNLYWYRQAAGRGLQLLFYSVGIGQISSEVPQNLSASRPQDRQFILSSKKLLLSDSGFYLCAWNGQGRTEAFFGQGTRLTVV.

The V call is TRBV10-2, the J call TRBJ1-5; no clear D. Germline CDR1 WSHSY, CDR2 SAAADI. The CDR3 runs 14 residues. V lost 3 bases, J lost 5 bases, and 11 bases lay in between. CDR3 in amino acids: CASSDSGRYQPQHF. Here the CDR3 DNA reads TGCGCCAGCAGTGATTCCGGCAGATATCAGCCCCAGCATTTT.

The CDR3 reads CATSREIFSGTAGELFF. DNA of the CDR3: TGTGCCACCAGCAGAGAGATATTTAGCGGGACAGCCGGGGAGCTGTTTTTT. The rearrangement joins TRBV15 to TRBJ2-2; TRBD2 is a possible D gene (8 bases). The ends were cut back, 0 bases at V and 6 bases at J, with 17 bases in the middle. Germline CDR1 is LNHNV and CDR2 is YYDKDF (reference sequence). The CDR3 runs 17 residues.

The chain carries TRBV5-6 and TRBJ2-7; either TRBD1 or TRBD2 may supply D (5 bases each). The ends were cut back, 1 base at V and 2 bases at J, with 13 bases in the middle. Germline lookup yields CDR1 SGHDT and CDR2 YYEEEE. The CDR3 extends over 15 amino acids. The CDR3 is CASSLTRDVTYEQYF. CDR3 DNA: TGTGCCAGCAGCTTGACTAGGGACGTAACCTACGAGCAGTACTTC. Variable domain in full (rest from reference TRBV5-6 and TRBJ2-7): DAGVTQSPTHLIKTRGQQVTLRCSPKSGHDTVSWYQQALGQGPQFIFQYYEEEERQRGNFPDRFSGHQFPNYSSELNVNALLLGDSALYLCASSLTRDVTYEQYFGPGTRLTVT.

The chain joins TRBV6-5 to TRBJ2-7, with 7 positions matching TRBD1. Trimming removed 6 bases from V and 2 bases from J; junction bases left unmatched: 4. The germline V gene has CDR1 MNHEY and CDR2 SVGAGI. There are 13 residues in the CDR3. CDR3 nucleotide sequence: TGTGCCAGCAGGTTACAGGGGCCCTACGAGCAGTACTTC. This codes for CASRLQGPYEQYF.

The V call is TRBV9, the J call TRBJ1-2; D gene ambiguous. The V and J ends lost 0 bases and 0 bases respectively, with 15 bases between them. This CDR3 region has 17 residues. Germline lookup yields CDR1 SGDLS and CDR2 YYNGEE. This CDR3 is CASSVAPQVLANYGYTF. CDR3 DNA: TGTGCCAGCAGCGTAGCGCCCCAGGTTTTGGCTAACTATGGCTACACCTTC. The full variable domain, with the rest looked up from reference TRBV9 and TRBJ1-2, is DSGVTQTPKHLITATGQRVTLRCSPRSGDLSVYWYQQSLDQGLQFLIQYYNGEERAKGNILERFSAQQFPDLHSELNLSSLELGDSALYFCASSVAPQVLANYGYTFGSGTRLTVV.

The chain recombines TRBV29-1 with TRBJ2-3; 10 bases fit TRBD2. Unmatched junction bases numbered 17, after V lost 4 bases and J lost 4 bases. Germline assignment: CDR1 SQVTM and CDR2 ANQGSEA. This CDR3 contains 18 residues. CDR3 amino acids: CSVVRLAGASWVADTQYF. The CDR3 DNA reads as TGCAGCGTTGTGCGGCTAGCGGGAGCCAGTTGGGTAGCAGATACGCAGTATTTT.

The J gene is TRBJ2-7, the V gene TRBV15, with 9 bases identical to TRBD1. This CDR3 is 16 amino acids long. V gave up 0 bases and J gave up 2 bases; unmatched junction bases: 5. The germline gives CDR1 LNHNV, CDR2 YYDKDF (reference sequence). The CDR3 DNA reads TGTGCCACCAGCAGAGATGGGACAGGGAAGGCCTACGAGCAGTACTTC. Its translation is CATSRDGTGKAYEQYF. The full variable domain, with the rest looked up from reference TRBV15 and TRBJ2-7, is DAMVIQNPRYQVTQFGKPVTLSCSQTLNHNVMYWYQQKSSQAPKLLFHYYDKDFNNEADTPDNFQSRRPNTSFCFLDIRSPGLGDTAMYLCATSRDGTGKAYEQYFGPGTRLTVT.

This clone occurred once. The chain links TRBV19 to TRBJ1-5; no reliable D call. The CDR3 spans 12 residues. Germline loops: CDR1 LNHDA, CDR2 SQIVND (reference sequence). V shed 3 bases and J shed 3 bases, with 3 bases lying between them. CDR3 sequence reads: CASSIVNQPQHF. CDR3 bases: TGTGCCAGTAGTATCGTCAATCAGCCCCAGCATTTT.